Below are 5 T cell receptor beta chains sequenced from a single sample in a study of shared clonotypes between healthy human individuals (dated by TCRdb to 2018 to 2020). Libraries came from the immunoSEQ multiplex PCR assay. Not all clones reach the TCRdb copy of this immuneACCESS table, which keeps in-frame sequences only. Checked studies attribute under half of the gap to unresolved V genes and leave the rest unexplained. This sample comprises 2 million to 2.5 million clones, around 95% of them detected only once. The leading ten clones occupy approximately 0.13% of the sample. Material for sequencing was naive CD4+ T cells sorted from blood. The cell subset or site label corresponds to: CD45RA+ positively selected. The source of these receptors is a man aged 18 to 30 in good health.

This chain links TRBV10-2 with TRBJ2-7, with D perhaps TRBD1 (6 bases). The CDR3 covers 13 residues. CDR1 and CDR2 (germline): WSHSY, SAAADI. Trimming removed 6 bases from V and 3 bases from J, with 12 bases in between. This CDR3 reads CASRRDTNYEQYF. DNA for the CDR3: TGCGCCAGCAGACGGGACACCAACTACGAGCAGTACTTC.

The chain carries TRBV30 and TRBJ1-2, with 7 bases aligning to TRBD1. With V trimmed by 2 bases and J by 3 bases, 3 bases remained unmatched. CDR3 length equals 13 residues. Looked up from germline, CDR1 is GTSNPN and CDR2 is SVGIG (reference sequence). This CDR3 reads CAWSKGADYGYTF. DNA for the CDR3: TGTGCCTGGAGTAAGGGGGCTGACTATGGCTACACCTTC.

The genes are TRBV2 and TRBJ1-1; 7 bases line up with TRBD1. This CDR3 has 13 residues. Germline V lookup: CDR1 SNHLY, CDR2 FYNNEI. Germline trimming cut 2 bases from V and 6 bases from J; bases unmatched to any gene: 3. CDR3 sequence: CASSERGPAEAFF. The CDR3 bases are TGTGCCAGCAGTGAAAGGGGGCCCGCTGAAGCTTTCTTT.

V is TRBV5-1 and J is TRBJ2-2; either TRBD1 or TRBD2 may fit D (5 bases each). Germline V gives CDR1 SGHRS, CDR2 YFSETQ. The CDR3 extends over 16 amino acids. The V gene lost 4 bases and the J gene lost 6 bases, with 19 bases spanning the gap. In DNA, the CDR3 is TGCGCCAGCAGCCCCCTCGGGCAGGGAGAGTCCGGGGAGCTGTTTTTT. Translating gives CASSPLGQGESGELFF.

The chain couples TRBV4-1 to TRBJ1-5; TRBD1 matches 10 bases. Germline V gene data show CDR1 as MGHRA and CDR2 as YSYEKL. The V and J ends lost 4 bases and 1 base, in that order; junction bases with no gene match: 1. This CDR3 has 15 amino acids. In DNA, the CDR3 is TGCGCCAGCAGCCCGGGACAGGGGAGCAATCAGCCCCAGCATTTT. As protein: CASSPGQGSNQPQHF.